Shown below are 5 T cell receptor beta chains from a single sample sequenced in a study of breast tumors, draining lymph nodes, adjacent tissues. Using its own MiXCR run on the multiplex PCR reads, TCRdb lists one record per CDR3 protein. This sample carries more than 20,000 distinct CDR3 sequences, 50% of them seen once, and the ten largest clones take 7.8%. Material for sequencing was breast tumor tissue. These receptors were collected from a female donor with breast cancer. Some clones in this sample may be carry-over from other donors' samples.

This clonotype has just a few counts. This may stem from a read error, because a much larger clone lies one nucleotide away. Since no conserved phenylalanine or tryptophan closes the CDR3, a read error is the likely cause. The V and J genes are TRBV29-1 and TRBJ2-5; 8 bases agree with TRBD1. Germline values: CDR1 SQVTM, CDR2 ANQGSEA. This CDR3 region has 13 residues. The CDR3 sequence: CGVTGDHQETQYS. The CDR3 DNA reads TGCGGCGTGACAGGGGATCACCAAGAGACCCAGTACTCC.

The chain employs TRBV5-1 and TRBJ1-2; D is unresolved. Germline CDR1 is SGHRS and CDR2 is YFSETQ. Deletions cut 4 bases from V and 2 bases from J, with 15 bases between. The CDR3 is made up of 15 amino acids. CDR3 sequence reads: CASSPTARTNYGYTF. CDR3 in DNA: TGCGCCAGCAGCCCTACGGCGAGGACCAACTATGGCTACACCTTC.

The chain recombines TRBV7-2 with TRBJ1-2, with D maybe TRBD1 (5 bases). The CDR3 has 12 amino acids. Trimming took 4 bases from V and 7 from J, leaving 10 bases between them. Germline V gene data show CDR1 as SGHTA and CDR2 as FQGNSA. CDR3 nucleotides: TGTGCCAGCAGCTACCGGGACGTTGGCTACACCTTC. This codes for CASSYRDVGYTF. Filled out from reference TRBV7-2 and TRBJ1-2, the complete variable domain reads GAGVSQSPSNKVTEKGKDVELRCDPISGHTALYWYRQSLGQGLEFLIYFQGNSAPDKSGLPSDRFSAERTGGSVSTLTIQRTQQEDSAVYLCASSYRDVGYTFGSGTRLTVV.

This CDR3 reads CSAPLAGASYEQYF. The CDR3, as DNA: TGCAGTGCGCCCTTAGCGGGGGCATCCTACGAGCAGTACTTC. This chain uses TRBV20-1 with TRBJ2-7, with 9 bases aligning to TRBD2. Germline-derived CDR1 and CDR2 are DFQATT and SNEGSKA (reference sequence). J was trimmed by 1 base and V by 6 bases; bases with no gene match: 7. This CDR3 is built from 14 residues.

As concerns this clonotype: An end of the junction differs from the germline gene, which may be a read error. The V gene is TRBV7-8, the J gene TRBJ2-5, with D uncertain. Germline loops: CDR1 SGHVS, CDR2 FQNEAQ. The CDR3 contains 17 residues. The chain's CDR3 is CASSSMNKVVAQEAQYF. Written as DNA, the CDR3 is TGTGCCAGCAGCTCCATGAATAAAGTAGTTGCACAAGAGGCCCAGTACTTC.